This TCR beta chain was obtained from a study of blood T cells in healthy people across ages. Combining a sample-barcoded 5' primer with a J-beta primer mix, a second PCR ran for 7 to 11 cycles. Each CDR3 protein gets one entry after TCRdb re-called the 5' RACE reads with MiXCR. The sample lists over 1,500,000 distinct CDR3 sequences, about 50% occurring once. Looked up from germline, CDR1 is SEHNR and CDR2 is FQNEAQ (reference sequence). V lost 5 bases and J 3 bases, leaving 15 bases between the germline ends. The length of the CDR3 is 15 residues. This TCR was sampled from a woman aged 40 to 50 in good health. The sequenced sample consisted of blood. V gene TRBV7-9 combines with J gene TRBJ2-3, with D possibly matching TRBD1 (6 bases). As DNA, the CDR3 is TGTGCCAGCAGCAACCGGGACACCTTGACAGATACGCAGTATTTT. Amino acid sequence: CASSNRDTLTDTQYF.